The clone carrying this T cell receptor (beta chain) was detected many times. Antigen unknown. The data originate from a study of CD8 T cells in ankylosing spondylitis. The study's findings and limits: Earlier work had already found some motif variants in reactive arthritis synovial fluid and blood. The authors reported significant enrichment of disease-linked clones in matched ankylosing spondylitis synovial fluid. It appeared that ankylosing spondylitis blood was characterized by a TCR beta motif of fewer than ten highly homologous variants.

Per the germline V gene, CDR1 is MGHRA and CDR2 is YSYEKL. This CDR3 has 16 amino acids. V gave up 5 bases and J gave up 1 base; unmatched junction bases: 4. A quantitative 5'-RACE method, one with molecular barcodes, was used to make TCR beta libraries. Each CDR3 protein gets one entry after TCRdb re-called the 5' RACE reads with MiXCR. The sample yields a few hundred thousand distinct CDR3 sequences, approximately 7.3% seen once. Sequencing input: blood, either unsorted or a sorted T cell fraction (not recorded which). This clonotype was sampled from a male donor with ankylosing spondylitis. The V gene is TRBV4-1, the J gene TRBJ2-2; TRBD2 agrees at 10 bases. CDR3 sequence reads: CASSLRTSGNTGELFF. The CDR3 region has the DNA TGCGCCAGCAGCTTACGGACTAGCGGGAACACCGGGGAGCTGTTTTTT.